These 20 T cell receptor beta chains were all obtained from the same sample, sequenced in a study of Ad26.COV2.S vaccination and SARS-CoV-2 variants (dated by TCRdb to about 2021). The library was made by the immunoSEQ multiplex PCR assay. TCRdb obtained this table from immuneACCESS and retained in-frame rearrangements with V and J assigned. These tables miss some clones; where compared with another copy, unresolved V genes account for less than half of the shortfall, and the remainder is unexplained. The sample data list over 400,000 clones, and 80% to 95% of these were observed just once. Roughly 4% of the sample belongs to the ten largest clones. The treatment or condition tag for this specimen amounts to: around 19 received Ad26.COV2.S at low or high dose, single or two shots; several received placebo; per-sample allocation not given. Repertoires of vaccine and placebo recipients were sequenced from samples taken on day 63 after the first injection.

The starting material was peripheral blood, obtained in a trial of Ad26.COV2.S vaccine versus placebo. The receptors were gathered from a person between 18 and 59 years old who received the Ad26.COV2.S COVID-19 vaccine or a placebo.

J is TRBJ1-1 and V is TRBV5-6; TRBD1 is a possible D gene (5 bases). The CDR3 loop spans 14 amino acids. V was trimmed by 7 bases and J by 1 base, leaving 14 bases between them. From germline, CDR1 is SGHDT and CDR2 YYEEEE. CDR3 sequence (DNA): TGTGCCAGCGGAAAGAAGGACACGAACACTGAAGCTTTCTTT. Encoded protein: CASGKKDTNTEAFF.

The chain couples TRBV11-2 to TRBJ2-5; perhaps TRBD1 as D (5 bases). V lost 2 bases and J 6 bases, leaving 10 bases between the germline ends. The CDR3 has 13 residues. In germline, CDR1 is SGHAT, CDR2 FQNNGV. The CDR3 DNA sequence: TGTGCCAGCAGCTTACTGAAGGGGCAGACCCAGTACTTC. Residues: CASSLLKGQTQYF.

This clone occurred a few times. The CDR3 nucleotides read TGCGCCAGCAGCCAACGAAGGGGAAACACCATATATTTT. Its protein product is CASSQRRGNTIYF. The J gene is TRBJ1-3, the V gene TRBV4-1; no firm D call. Germline V CDR1 and CDR2: MGHRA, YSYEKL. The CDR3 consists of 13 residues. The germline V and J ends were trimmed by 2 bases and 4 bases, with 6 bases remaining between them.

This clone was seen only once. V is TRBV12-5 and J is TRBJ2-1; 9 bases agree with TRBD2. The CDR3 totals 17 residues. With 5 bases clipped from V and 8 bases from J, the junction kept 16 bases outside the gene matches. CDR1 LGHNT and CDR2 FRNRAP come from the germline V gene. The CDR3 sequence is CASGPGLARDQRDEQFF. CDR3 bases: TGTGCTAGTGGTCCCGGACTAGCGAGGGACCAAAGAGATGAGCAGTTCTTC.

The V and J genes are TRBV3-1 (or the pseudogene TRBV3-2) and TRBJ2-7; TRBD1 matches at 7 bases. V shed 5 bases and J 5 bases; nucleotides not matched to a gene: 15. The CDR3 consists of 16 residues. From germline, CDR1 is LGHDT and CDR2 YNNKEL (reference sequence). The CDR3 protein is CASSEGYAPDRDEQYF. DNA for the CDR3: TGTGCCAGCAGCGAAGGTTACGCTCCAGACAGGGACGAGCAGTACTTC.

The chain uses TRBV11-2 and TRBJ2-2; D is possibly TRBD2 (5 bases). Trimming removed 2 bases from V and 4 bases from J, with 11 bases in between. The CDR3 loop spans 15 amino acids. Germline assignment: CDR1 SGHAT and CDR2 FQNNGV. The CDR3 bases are TGTGCCAGCAGCTTACGGGGTACGGGCACCGGGGAGCTGTTTTTT. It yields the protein CASSLRGTGTGELFF.

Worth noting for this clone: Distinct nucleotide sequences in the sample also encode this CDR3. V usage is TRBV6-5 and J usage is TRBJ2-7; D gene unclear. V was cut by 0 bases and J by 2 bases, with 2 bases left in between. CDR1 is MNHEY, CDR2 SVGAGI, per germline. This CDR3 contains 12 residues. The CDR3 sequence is CASSYSPYEQYF. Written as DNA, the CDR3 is TGTGCCAGCAGTTACTCGCCCTACGAGCAGTACTTC.

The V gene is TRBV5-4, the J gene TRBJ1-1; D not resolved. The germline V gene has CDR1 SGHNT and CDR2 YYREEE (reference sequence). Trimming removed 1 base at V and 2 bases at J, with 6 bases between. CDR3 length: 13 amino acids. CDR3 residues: CASSLIDNTEAFF. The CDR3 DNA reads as TGTGCCAGCAGCTTGATCGATAACACTGAAGCTTTCTTT.

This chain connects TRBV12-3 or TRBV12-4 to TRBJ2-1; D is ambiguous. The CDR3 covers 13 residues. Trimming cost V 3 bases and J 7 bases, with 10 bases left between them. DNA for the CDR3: TGTGCCAGCAGTTTCGAGGAGTTTAATGAGCAGTTCTTC. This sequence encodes CASSFEEFNEQFF.

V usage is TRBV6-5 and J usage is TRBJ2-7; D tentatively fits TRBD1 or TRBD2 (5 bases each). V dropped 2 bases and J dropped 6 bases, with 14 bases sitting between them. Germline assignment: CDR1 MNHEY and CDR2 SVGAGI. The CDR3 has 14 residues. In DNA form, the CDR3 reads TGTGCCAGCAGTTACAAACAGGCCCGGGGCGAGCAGTACTTC. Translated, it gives CASSYKQARGEQYF.

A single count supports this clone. In DNA form, the CDR3 reads TGTGCCAGCCTTGGGGACAGGGGGCGCCGGGAGCAGTACTTC. Translated: CASLGDRGRREQYF. V and J are TRBV28 and TRBJ2-7; 12 positions match TRBD1. The J segment lost 7 bases and the V segment lost 8 bases, leaving 9 bases of the junction unmatched. Germline lookup yields CDR1 MDHEN and CDR2 SYDVKM. The CDR3 has 14 residues.

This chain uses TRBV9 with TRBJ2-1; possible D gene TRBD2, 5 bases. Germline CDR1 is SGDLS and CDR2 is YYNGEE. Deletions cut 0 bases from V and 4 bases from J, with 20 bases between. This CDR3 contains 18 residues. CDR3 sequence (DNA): TGTGCCAGCAGCGTAGGTTATCTAGCTCCCATCCAATACAATGAGCAGTTCTTC. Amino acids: CASSVGYLAPIQYNEQFF.

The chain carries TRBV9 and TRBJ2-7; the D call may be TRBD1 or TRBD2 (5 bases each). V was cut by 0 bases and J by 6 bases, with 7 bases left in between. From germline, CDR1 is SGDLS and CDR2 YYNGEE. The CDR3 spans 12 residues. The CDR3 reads CASSVGGGEQYF. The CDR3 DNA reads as TGTGCCAGCAGCGTAGGTGGGGGCGAGCAGTACTTC.

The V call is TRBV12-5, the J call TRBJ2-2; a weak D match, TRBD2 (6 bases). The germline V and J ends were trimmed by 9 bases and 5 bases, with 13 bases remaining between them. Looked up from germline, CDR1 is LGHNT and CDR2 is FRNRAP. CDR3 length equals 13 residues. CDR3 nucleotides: TGTGCTAGCGGCGGTGGGGGGACCGGGGAGCTGTTTTTT. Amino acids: CASGGGGTGELFF.

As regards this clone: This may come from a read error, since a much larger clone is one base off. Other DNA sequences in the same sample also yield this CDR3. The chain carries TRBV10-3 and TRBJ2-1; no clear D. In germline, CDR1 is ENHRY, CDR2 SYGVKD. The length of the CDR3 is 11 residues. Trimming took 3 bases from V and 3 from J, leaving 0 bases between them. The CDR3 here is CAISDYNEQFF. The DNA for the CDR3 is TGTGCCATCAGTGACTACAATGAGCAGTTCTTC.

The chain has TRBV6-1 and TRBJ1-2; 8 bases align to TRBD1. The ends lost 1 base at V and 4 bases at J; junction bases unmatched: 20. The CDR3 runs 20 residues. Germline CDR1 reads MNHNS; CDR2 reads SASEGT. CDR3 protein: CASSEVLEPGGQFFPYGYTF. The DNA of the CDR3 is TGTGCCAGCAGTGAAGTATTGGAGCCAGGGGGCCAGTTCTTCCCCTATGGCTACACCTTC.

The CDR3 DNA reads TGCAGCGGGGGGACAGCTCCCGGAGATACGCAGTATTTT. It yields the protein CSGGTAPGDTQYF. The rearrangement joins TRBV29-1 to TRBJ2-3; 7 nucleotides agree with TRBD1. The germline V gene has CDR1 SQVTM and CDR2 ANQGSEA. Trimming cost V 7 bases and J 5 bases; bases outside gene matches: 9. CDR3 length: 13 residues.

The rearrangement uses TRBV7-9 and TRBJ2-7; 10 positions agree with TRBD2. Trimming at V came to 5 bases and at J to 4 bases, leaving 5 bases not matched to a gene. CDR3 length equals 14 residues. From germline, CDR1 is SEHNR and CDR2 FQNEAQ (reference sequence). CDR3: CASSTTSGTYEQYF. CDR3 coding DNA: TGTGCCAGCAGCACAACTAGCGGGACATACGAGCAGTACTTC.

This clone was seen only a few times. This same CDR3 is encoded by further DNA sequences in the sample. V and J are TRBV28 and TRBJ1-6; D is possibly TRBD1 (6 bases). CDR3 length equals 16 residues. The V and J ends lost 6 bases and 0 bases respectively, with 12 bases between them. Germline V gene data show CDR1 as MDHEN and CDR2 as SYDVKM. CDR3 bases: TGTGCCAGCAGGCTGGGACACGGCTCCTATAATTCACCCCTCCACTTT. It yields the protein CASRLGHGSYNSPLHF.

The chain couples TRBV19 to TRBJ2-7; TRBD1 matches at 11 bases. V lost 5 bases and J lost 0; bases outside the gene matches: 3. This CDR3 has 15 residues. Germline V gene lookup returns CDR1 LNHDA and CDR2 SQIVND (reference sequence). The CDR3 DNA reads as TGTGCCAGTAGTCCCGGGACAGGGGGCTCCTACGAGCAGTACTTC. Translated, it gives CASSPGTGGSYEQYF.